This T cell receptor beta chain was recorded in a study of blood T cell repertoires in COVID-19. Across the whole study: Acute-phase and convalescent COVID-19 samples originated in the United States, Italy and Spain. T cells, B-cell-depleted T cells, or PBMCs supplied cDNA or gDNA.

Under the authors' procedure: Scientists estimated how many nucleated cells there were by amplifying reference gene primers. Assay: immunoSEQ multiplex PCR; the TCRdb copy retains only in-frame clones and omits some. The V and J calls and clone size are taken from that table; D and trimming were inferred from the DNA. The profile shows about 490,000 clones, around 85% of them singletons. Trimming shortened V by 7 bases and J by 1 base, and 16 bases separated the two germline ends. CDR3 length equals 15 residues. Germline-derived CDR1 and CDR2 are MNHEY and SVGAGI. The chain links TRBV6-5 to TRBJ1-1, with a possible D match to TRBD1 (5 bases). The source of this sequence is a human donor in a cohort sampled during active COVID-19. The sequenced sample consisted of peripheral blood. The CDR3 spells CASITIRATNTEAFF. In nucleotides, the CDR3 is TGTGCCAGCATCACAATCAGGGCAACGAACACTGAAGCTTTCTTT.